The 6 T cell receptor beta chains below all came from one sample that was sequenced in a study of T cell changes during pregnancy in multiple sclerosis. The protocol was immunoSEQ multiplex PCR, while the TCRdb copy is restricted to in-frame clones and leaves out a portion. The table includes around 50,000 clones, about 90% detected once. The sample here was CD4+ T cells from peripheral blood mononuclear cells, taken after pregnancy. The receptor set was obtained from a female donor in good health, enrolled as a control in a pregnancy study.

This clone was recorded once. Here the CDR3 reads CASSSRADSSPLHF. The CDR3 bases are TGTGCCAGCAGCTCCCGGGCAGACAGTTCACCCCTCCACTTT. The chain is built from TRBV6-1 and TRBJ1-6; D may be TRBD1 (5 bases). CDR1 is MNHNS, CDR2 SASEGT, per germline. The V and J ends lost 6 bases and 9 bases respectively, with 15 bases between them. The CDR3 has 14 residues.

V is TRBV15 and J is TRBJ2-5, with D possibly TRBD1 on 5 matching bases. The V end was cut by 7 bases, the J end by 2 bases, with 8 bases between. Germline V gene data show CDR1 as LNHNV and CDR2 as YYDKDF (reference sequence). The CDR3 loop spans 12 amino acids. The CDR3 sequence: CATKGQQETQYF. As DNA, the CDR3 is TGTGCCACCAAGGGGCAGCAAGAGACCCAGTACTTC.

The chain has TRBV5-1 and TRBJ2-2; 11 bases match TRBD1. The germline V gene encodes CDR1 SGHRS and CDR2 YFSETQ. The CDR3 runs 16 residues. V shed 4 bases and J 2 bases; nucleotides not matched to a gene: 4. The CDR3 is CASSPRTGGNTGELFF. The CDR3 coding sequence is TGCGCCAGCAGCCCACGGACAGGGGGCAACACCGGGGAGCTGTTTTTT.

The chain recombines TRBV19 with TRBJ1-6, with 12 bases aligning to TRBD1. Germline V gives CDR1 LNHDA, CDR2 SQIVND (reference sequence). Unmatched junction bases numbered 8, after V lost 4 bases and J lost 7 bases. There are 17 residues in the CDR3. CDR3 residues: CASSTSGTGGMNSPLHF. The CDR3 coding sequence is TGTGCCAGTAGTACCTCGGGGACAGGGGGCATGAATTCACCCCTCCACTTT.

The chain is built from TRBV4-3 and TRBJ2-3, with TRBD2 identical over 9 bases. V trimming: 2 bases; J trimming: 7 bases; junction bases outside the gene matches: 10. The CDR3 contains 16 residues. Germline-derived CDR1 and CDR2 are LGHNA and YSLEER. CDR3: CASSQTVAGGKNTQYF. The CDR3 coding sequence is TGCGCCAGCAGCCAAACGGTGGCGGGGGGGAAAAATACGCAGTATTTT.

The chain links TRBV5-1 to TRBJ1-5, with 11 bases that match TRBD1. After removal of 4 bases from V and 7 bases from J, the junction contained 4 bases not matched to a gene. The CDR3 is 14 amino acids. Germline V gene sequence: CDR1 SGHRS, CDR2 YFSETQ. The CDR3 is CASSHGTGGQPQHF. The DNA of the CDR3 is TGCGCCAGCAGCCACGGGACAGGGGGGCAGCCCCAGCATTTT.